This TCR beta chain came from a study of post-analysis software for immune sequencing data. About the study: Included courses were relapsing-remitting and secondary progressive multiple sclerosis; progressive-relapsing multiple sclerosis was also included. Study results and caveats: Higher frequency in patients than in controls was seen for roughly five TRBV segments, with TRBV5-6, TRBV5-1 and TRBV20-1 among them. Multiple sclerosis was associated with a significant reduction in normalized Chao1 diversity relative to controls. F measure showed strong co-clustering of same-batch samples.

Trimming removed 0 bases from V and 1 base from J; junction bases left unmatched: 4. The CDR3 runs 18 residues. Germline V gene data show CDR1 as MNHEY and CDR2 as SVGAGI. This clonotype was found once. The antigen remains unidentified. cDNA libraries of TCR beta carried unique molecular identifiers. A population of about 0.85 to 11 million T cells gave rise to around 480,000 cDNA molecules. TCRdb ran MiXCR on the PCR reads and lists one entry per CDR3 protein. The sample shows 350,000 to 500,000 distinct CDR3 sequences, over 30% of them seen only once. The chain joins TRBV6-5 to TRBJ2-3; TRBD2 agrees at 13 bases. Sample: blood. The receptor was derived from a girl aged 2 to 10 with multiple sclerosis. The CDR3 nucleotides read TGTGCCAGCAGTTACTCGACAGGACTAGCGGGAGGCACAGATACGCAGTATTTT. Translation: CASSYSTGLAGGTDTQYF.